A selection of T cell receptor beta chains follows, all from one sample in a study of Ad26.COV2.S vaccination and SARS-CoV-2 variants. The protocol was immunoSEQ multiplex PCR, while the TCRdb copy is restricted to in-frame clones and leaves out a portion. Among fewer than 150,000 clones listed, roughly 89% were seen once. Sequencing used peripheral blood, obtained after recovery from COVID-19. These receptors originate from a human donor who had recovered from COVID-19. The CDR3 runs from the conserved cysteine through the conserved F or W. The order of the fields is CDR3 protein, CDR3 DNA, clone size, J gene, V gene, D gene. The D gene is left open where the match is weak. Expanded clones are given a class, and other clones once, few, many or no size at all.

CASSFPPVSFGTASYEQYF,TGTGCCAGCAGTTTCCCCCCCGTCTCCTTCGGGACGGCCTCCTACGAGCAGTACTTC,NA,TRBJ2-7,TRBV28,NA
CASSRGNAQETQYF,TGCGCCAGCTCTCGGGGCAACGCCCAAGAGACCCAGTACTTC,NA,TRBJ2-5,TRBV5-1,NA
CASSLRGSGGYF,TGTGCCAGCAGCTTGAGAGGCAGCGGGGGGTACTTC,NA,TRBJ2-7,TRBV5-6,TRBD2
CASSPDRASNQPQHF,TGTGCCAGCAGTCCGGACAGGGCTAGCAATCAGCCCCAGCATTTT,NA,TRBJ1-5,TRBV6-5,TRBD1
CASSLVLLVATEKLFF,TGTGCCAGCAGCTTAGTATTGCTGGTTGCCACAGAGAAGTTGTTTTTT,NA,TRBJ2-2,TRBV7-9,NA
CASSIGTEAFF,TGTGCCAGTAGTATAGGTACTGAAGCTTTCTTT,NA,TRBJ1-1,TRBV19,NA
CAWGGSGTGSDTQYF,TGTGCCTGGGGTGGGTCTGGGACAGGGTCAGATACGCAGTATTTT,NA,TRBJ2-3,TRBV30,TRBD1
CASSAGEGSPYGYTF,TGTGCCAGCAGTGCCGGGGAGGGATCTCCCTATGGCTACACCTTC,NA,TRBJ1-2,TRBV5-4,NA
CATSRGPYEQYF,TGTGCCACCTCCAGGGGACCCTACGAGCAGTACTTC,NA,TRBJ2-7,TRBV24-1,NA
CSVMRTDSEQFF,TGCAGCGTCATGCGCACCGACAGTGAGCAGTTCTTC,NA,TRBJ2-1,TRBV29-1,NA
CASSLQGLGSPLHF,TGTGCCAGCAGTTTACAGGGGTTGGGTTCACCCCTCCACTTT,NA,TRBJ1-6,TRBV6-5,TRBD1
CASSEAGTSYTDTQYF,TGTGCCAGCAGCGAAGCCGGGACTTCATACACAGATACGCAGTATTTT,NA,TRBJ2-3,TRBV11-2,NA
CASSLSLPAVTDTQYF,TGCGCCAGCAGCCTTTCTTTACCGGCGGTCACAGATACGCAGTATTTT,NA,TRBJ2-3,TRBV4-3,NA
CASSETQGAWETQYF,TGTGCCAGCAGTGAAACACAGGGGGCATGGGAGACCCAGTACTTC,NA,TRBJ2-5,TRBV2,TRBD1
CASSLAWTDTDTQYF,TGTGCCAGCAGCTTGGCTTGGACAGACACAGATACGCAGTATTTT,NA,TRBJ2-3,TRBV5-4,NA
CASSIDRTETQYF,TGTGCCAGTAGTATAGACCGTACGGAGACCCAGTACTTC,NA,TRBJ2-5,TRBV19,NA
CASSLGGGDGYTF,TGTGCCAGCAGCTTAGGGGGGGGAGATGGCTACACCTTC,NA,TRBJ1-2,TRBV7-8,NA
CASRRVLAGGGKEQFF,TGTGCCAGCAGGAGAGTTCTAGCGGGGGGAGGTAAGGAGCAGTTCTTC,few,TRBJ2-1,TRBV2,TRBD2
CATSSWDRGKEGANYGYTF,TGTGCCACCAGCAGCTGGGACAGGGGGAAAGAAGGGGCTAACTATGGCTACACCTTC,NA,TRBJ1-2,TRBV15,TRBD1
CASRGRPQNTEAFF,TGTGCCAGCAGAGGACGGCCTCAGAACACTGAAGCTTTCTTT,once,TRBJ1-1,TRBV2,NA
CASSQGSRNEQFF,TGTGCCAGCAGCCAAGGCAGTCGAAATGAGCAGTTCTTC,NA,TRBJ2-1,TRBV3-1/TRBV3-2,NA
CAIRSDSWARDNEQFF,TGTGCCATCAGATCGGACTCTTGGGCTCGCGACAATGAGCAGTTCTTC,NA,TRBJ2-1,TRBV10-3,NA
CASSQSTNEKLFF,TGTGCCAGCAGCCAGTCAACTAATGAAAAACTGTTTTTT,once,TRBJ1-4,TRBV5-4,NA
CASSPGRSEQYF,TGCGCCAGCAGTCCCGGACGAAGCGAGCAGTACTTC,NA,TRBJ2-7,TRBV5-1,NA
CASSLEETQYF,TGTGCCAGCAGCTTGGAAGAGACCCAGTACTTC,few,TRBJ2-5,TRBV5-6,NA
CASSQVGRENQPQHF,TGTGCCAGCAGCCAAGTCGGGAGGGAGAATCAGCCCCAGCATTTT,NA,TRBJ1-5,TRBV14,NA
CASSLALAATNEKLFF,TGCGCCAGCAGCTTGGCCTTGGCAGCAACTAATGAAAAACTGTTTTTT,NA,TRBJ1-4,TRBV5-1,NA
CASRKDTYTEAFF,TGTGCCAGCAGAAAGGACACCTACACTGAAGCTTTCTTT,NA,TRBJ1-1,TRBV5-5,NA
CASSDEAGMRFGNTIYF,TGTGCCAGCAGTGACGAGGCGGGGATGAGGTTCGGAAACACCATATATTTT,once,TRBJ1-3,TRBV6-1,NA
CASSPGTGTFHGELFF,TGTGCCAGCAGCCCAGGGACAGGGACTTTTCACGGGGAGCTGTTTTTT,NA,TRBJ2-2,TRBV14,TRBD1
CASSLPGLPSEGYTF,TGTGCCAGCTCACTACCGGGCCTCCCTTCGGAAGGCTACACCTTC,NA,TRBJ1-2,TRBV18,NA
CASSIGTGESNQPQHF,TGTGCCAGTAGTATAGGCACAGGGGAGAGTAATCAGCCCCAGCATTTT,NA,TRBJ1-5,TRBV19,TRBD1
CASSRQGRAGQPQHF,TGTGCCAGCAGCAGACAGGGGCGGGCAGGTCAGCCCCAGCATTTT,NA,TRBJ1-5,TRBV28,TRBD1
CASSWDRNTEAFF,TGTGCCAGCAGCTGGGACAGAAACACTGAAGCTTTCTTT,NA,TRBJ1-1,TRBV5-6,TRBD1
CASSIGAGQPQHF,TGTGCCAGTAGTATCGGGGCAGGACAGCCCCAGCATTTT,NA,TRBJ1-5,TRBV19,NA
CASSPSGQGANSPLHF,TGTGCCAGCAGCCCATCAGGACAGGGGGCAAATTCACCCCTCCACTTT,NA,TRBJ1-6,TRBV7-2,TRBD1
CASTITPGQGTHEQYF,TGTGCCAGCACCATAACACCGGGACAGGGGACTCACGAGCAGTACTTC,NA,TRBJ2-7,TRBV6-6,TRBD1
CASSLVWAGPYNEQFF,TGTGCCAGCAGCTTAGTGTGGGCAGGGCCCTACAATGAGCAGTTCTTC,NA,TRBJ2-1,TRBV7-8,NA
CASSEGPARTNTQYF,TGTGCCAGCAGTGAGGGACCAGCACGGACAAATACGCAGTATTTT,NA,TRBJ2-3,TRBV6-1,NA
CASSLRTGVNQPQHF,TGTGCCAGCAGCTTAAGGACAGGTGTGAATCAGCCCCAGCATTTT,NA,TRBJ1-5,TRBV5-6,TRBD1
CATSRWVVWQGVAEAFF,TGTGCCACCAGCAGGTGGGTTGTGTGGCAGGGGGTGGCTGAAGCTTTCTTT,once,TRBJ1-1,TRBV15,TRBD1
CASSLITNEKLFF,TGCGCCAGCAGCTTGATAACAAATGAAAAACTGTTTTTT,NA,TRBJ1-4,TRBV5-1,NA
CAISEGDSGMNTEAFF,TGTGCCATCAGTGAGGGGGACAGCGGAATGAACACTGAAGCTTTCTTT,few,TRBJ1-1,TRBV10-3,TRBD1
CASSSRQPRSGNTIYF,TGTGCCAGCAGTTCAAGACAGCCTCGCTCTGGAAACACCATATATTTT,NA,TRBJ1-3,TRBV6-2/TRBV6-3,NA
CASSYPLGGYTF,TGTGCCAGCAGTTACCCGTTGGGCGGCTACACCTTC,NA,TRBJ1-2,TRBV6-5,NA
CASSLTGGGTEAFF,TGTGCCAGCAGTTTAACGGGGGGCGGCACTGAAGCTTTCTTT,few,TRBJ1-1,TRBV27,NA
CASSSDRGNNQPQHF,TGTGCCAGCAGTTCGGACAGGGGGAACAATCAGCCCCAGCATTTT,NA,TRBJ1-5,TRBV6-5,TRBD1
CASSFFSPPLHF,TGTGCCAGCAGCTTTTTTAGTCCACCCCTCCACTTT,NA,TRBJ1-6,TRBV7-9,NA
CASSLLAGGITDTQYF,TGTGCCAGCAGTTTATTAGCGGGGGGGATCACAGATACGCAGTATTTT,NA,TRBJ2-3,TRBV27,TRBD2
CASSITGGWNEQFF,TGTGCCAGTAGTATAACAGGGGGTTGGAATGAGCAGTTCTTC,NA,TRBJ2-1,TRBV19,TRBD1
CASSLERGLYGYTF,TGCGCCAGCAGCTTGGAGCGGGGCCTTTATGGCTACACCTTC,NA,TRBJ1-2,TRBV5-1,NA
CASSQEAVRTGRETQYF,TGCGCCAGCAGCCAAGAGGCAGTTAGGACGGGTAGGGAGACCCAGTACTTC,NA,TRBJ2-5,TRBV4-3,NA
CASSLGGGAPTEQFF,TGTGCCAGCAGCTTAGGCGGGGGGGCTCCTACGGAGCAGTTCTTC,NA,TRBJ2-1,TRBV7-2,TRBD2